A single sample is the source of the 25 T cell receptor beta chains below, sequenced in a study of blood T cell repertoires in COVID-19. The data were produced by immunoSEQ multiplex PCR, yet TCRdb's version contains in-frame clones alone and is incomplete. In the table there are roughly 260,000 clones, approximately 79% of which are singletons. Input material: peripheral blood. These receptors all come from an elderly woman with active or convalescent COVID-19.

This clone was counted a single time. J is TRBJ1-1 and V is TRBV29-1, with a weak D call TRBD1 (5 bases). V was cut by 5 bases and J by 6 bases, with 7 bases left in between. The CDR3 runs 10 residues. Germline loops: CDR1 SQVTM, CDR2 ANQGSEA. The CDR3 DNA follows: TGCAGCGTTCAGGGATCTGAAGCTTTCTTT. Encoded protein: CSVQGSEAFF.

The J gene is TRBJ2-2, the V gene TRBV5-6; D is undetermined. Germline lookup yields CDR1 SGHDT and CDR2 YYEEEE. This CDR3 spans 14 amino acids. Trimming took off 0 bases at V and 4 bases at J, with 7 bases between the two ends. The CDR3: CASSLGSGTGELFF. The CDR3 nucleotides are TGTGCCAGCAGCTTGGGTTCGGGCACCGGGGAGCTGTTTTTT.

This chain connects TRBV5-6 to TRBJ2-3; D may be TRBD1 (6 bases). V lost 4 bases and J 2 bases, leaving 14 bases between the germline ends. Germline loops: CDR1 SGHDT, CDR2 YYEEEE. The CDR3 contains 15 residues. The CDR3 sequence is CASSPGQFLTDTQYF. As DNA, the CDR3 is TGTGCCAGCAGCCCCGGACAGTTTCTCACAGATACGCAGTATTTT.

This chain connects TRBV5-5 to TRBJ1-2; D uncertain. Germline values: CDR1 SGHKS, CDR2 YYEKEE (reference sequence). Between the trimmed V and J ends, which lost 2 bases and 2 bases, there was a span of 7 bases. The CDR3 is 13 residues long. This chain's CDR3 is CASSFIINYGYTF. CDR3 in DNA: TGTGCCAGCAGCTTCATCATCAACTATGGCTACACCTTC.

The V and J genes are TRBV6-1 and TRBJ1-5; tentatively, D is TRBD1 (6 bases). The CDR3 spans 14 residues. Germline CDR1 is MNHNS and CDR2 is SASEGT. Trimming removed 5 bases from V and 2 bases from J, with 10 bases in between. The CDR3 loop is CASSSGQRNQPQHF. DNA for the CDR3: TGTGCCAGCAGTTCCGGACAGCGCAATCAGCCCCAGCATTTT.

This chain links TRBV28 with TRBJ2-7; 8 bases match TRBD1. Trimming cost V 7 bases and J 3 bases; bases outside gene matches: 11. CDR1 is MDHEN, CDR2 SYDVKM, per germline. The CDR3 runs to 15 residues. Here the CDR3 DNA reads TGTGCCAGCATTCCAACAGGGGGTTCATACTACGAGCAGTACTTC. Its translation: CASIPTGGSYYEQYF.

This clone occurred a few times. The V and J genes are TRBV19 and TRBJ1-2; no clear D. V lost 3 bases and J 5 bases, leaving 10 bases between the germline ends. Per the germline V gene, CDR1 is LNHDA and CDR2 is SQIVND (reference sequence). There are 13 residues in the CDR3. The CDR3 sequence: CASSIWAEYGYTF. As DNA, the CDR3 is TGTGCCAGTAGTATTTGGGCAGAATATGGCTACACCTTC.

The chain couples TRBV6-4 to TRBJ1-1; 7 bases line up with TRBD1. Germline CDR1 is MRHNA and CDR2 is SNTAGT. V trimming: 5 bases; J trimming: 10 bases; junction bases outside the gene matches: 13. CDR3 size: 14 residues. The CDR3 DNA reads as TGTGCCAGCAGTCAGGCAGGGGGTGTAGGAGCAGCTTTCTTT. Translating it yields CASSQAGGVGAAFF.

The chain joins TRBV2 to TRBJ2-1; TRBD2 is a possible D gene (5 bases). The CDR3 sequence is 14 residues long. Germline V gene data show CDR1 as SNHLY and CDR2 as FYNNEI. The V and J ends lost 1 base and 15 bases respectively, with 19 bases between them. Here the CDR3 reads CASSEGPTAPRGFF. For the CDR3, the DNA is TGTGCCAGCAGTGAAGGTCCGACGGCCCCCCGGGGGTTCTTC.

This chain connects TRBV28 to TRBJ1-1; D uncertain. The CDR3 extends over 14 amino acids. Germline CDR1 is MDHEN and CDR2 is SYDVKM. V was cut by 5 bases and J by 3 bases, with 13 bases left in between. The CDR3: CASSRYREDTEAFF. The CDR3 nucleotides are TGTGCCAGCAGTCGTTATCGTGAGGACACTGAAGCTTTCTTT.

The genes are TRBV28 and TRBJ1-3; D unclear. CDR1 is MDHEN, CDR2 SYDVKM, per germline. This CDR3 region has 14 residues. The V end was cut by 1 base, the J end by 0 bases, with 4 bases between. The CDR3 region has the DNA TGTGCCAGCAGTTTATACTTCTCTGGAAACACCATATATTTT. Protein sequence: CASSLYFSGNTIYF.

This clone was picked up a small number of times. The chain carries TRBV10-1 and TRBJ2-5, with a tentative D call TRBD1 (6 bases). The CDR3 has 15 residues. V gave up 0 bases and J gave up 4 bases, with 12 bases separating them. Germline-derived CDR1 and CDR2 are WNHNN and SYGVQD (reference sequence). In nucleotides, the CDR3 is TGCGCCAGCAGTGAGTCCCAGGGGCATGGAGAGACCCAGTACTTC. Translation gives CASSESQGHGETQYF.

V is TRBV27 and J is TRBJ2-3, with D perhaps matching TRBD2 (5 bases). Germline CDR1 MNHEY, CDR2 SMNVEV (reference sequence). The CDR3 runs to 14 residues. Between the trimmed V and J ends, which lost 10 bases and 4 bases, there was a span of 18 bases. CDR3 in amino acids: CAIRGLPPADTQYF. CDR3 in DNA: TGTGCCATTAGAGGACTTCCCCCCGCAGATACGCAGTATTTT.

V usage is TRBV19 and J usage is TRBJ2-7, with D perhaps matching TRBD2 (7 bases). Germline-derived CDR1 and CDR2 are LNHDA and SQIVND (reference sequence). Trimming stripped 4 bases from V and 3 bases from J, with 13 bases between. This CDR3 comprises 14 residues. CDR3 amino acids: CASSSGGPNYEQYF. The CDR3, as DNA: TGTGCCAGTAGTAGCGGGGGCCCTAACTACGAGCAGTACTTC.

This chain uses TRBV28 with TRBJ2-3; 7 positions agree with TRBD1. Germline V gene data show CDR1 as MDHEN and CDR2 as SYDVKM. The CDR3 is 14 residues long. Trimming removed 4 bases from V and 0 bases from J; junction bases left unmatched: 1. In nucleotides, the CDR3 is TGTGCCAGCAGTTCGGGACAGAGCACAGATACGCAGTATTTT. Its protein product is CASSSGQSTDTQYF.

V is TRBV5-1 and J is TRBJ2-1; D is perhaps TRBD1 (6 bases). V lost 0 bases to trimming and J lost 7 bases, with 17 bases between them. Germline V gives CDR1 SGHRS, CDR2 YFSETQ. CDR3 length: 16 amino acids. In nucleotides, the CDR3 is TGCGCCAGCAGCTTGGGTCTCGCAGGGGCCCTTAATGAGCAGTTCTTC. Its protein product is CASSLGLAGALNEQFF. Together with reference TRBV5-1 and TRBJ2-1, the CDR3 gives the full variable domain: KAGVTQTPRYLIKTRGQQVTLSCSPISGHRSVSWYQQTPGQGLQFLFEYFSETQRNKGNFPGRFSGRQFSNSRSEMNVSTLELGDSALYLCASSLGLAGALNEQFFGPGTRLTVL.

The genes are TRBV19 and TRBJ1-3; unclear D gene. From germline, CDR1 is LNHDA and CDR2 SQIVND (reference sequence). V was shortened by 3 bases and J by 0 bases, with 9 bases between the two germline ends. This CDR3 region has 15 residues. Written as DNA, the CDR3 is TGTGCCAGTAGTATCGGCGGTAACTCTGGAAACACCATATATTTT. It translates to CASSIGGNSGNTIYF.

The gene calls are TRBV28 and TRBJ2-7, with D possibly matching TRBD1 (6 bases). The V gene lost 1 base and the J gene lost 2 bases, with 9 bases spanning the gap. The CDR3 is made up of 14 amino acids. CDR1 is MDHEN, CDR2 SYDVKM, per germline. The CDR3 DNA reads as TGTGCCAGCAGTTTATTGGACAGCCCCTACGAGCAGTACTTC. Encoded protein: CASSLLDSPYEQYF.

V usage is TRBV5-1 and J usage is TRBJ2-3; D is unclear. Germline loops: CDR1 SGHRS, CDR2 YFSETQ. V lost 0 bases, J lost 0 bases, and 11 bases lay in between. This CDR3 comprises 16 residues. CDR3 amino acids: CASSLGGPLSTDTQYF. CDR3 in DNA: TGCGCCAGCAGCTTGGGTGGCCCTTTAAGCACAGATACGCAGTATTTT.

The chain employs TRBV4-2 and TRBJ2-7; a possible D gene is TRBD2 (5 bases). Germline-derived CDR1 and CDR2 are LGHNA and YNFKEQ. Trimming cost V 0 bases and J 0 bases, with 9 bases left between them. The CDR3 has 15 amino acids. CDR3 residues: CASSQELAISYEQYF. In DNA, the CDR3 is TGTGCCAGCAGCCAAGAGTTAGCGATCTCCTACGAGCAGTACTTC.

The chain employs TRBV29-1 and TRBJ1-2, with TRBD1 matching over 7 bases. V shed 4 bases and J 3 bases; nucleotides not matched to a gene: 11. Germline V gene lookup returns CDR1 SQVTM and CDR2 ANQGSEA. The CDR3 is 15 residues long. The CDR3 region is CSVGPGGLGDYGYTF. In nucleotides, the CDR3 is TGCAGCGTTGGTCCAGGGGGATTGGGGGACTATGGCTACACCTTC.

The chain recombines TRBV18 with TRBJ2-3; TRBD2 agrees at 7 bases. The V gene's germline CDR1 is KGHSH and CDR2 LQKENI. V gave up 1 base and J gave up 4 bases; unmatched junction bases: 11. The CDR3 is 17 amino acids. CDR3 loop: CASSPLSGTKGADTQYF. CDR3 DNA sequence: TGTGCCAGCTCACCACTATCTGGGACTAAAGGTGCAGATACGCAGTATTTT. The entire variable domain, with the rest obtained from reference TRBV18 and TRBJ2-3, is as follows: NAGVMQNPRHLVRRRGQEARLRCSPMKGHSHVYWYRQLPEEGLKFMVYLQKENIIDESGMPKERFSAEFPKEGPSILRIQQVVRGDSAAYFCASSPLSGTKGADTQYFGPGTRLTVL.

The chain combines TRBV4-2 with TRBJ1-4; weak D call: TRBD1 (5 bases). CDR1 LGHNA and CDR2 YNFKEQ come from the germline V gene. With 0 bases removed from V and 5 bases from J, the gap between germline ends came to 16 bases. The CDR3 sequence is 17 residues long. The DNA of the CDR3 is TGTGCCAGCAGCCAAGATGGGGCAGGGCTTGGGAATGAAAAACTGTTTTTT. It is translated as CASSQDGAGLGNEKLFF.

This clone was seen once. The chain's CDR3 is CASSPLDRVYGYTF. The CDR3 nucleotides are TGTGCCAGCAGTCCGCTGGACAGGGTGTACGGCTACACCTTC. The V call is TRBV27, the J call TRBJ1-2; 8 nucleotides agree with TRBD1. V shed 5 bases and J 8 bases; nucleotides not matched to a gene: 10. Per the germline V gene, CDR1 is MNHEY and CDR2 is SMNVEV (reference sequence). The CDR3 is 14 residues long.

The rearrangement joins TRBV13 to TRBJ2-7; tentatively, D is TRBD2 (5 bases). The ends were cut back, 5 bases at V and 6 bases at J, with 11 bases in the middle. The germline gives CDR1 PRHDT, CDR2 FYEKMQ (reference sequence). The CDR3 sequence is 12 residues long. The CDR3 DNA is TGTGCCAGCAGCCTAATGGCGGGCGAGCAGTACTTC. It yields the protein CASSLMAGEQYF.